This T cell receptor beta chain was documented in a study of T cells in Graves' hyperthyroidism and ophthalmopathy. Study at large: Peripheral blood collection took place at initial diagnosis, before any treatment.

Trimming cost V 2 bases and J 3 bases; bases outside gene matches: 6. The germline CDR1 and CDR2 sequences are SEHNR and FQNEAQ (reference sequence). The CDR3 sequence is 16 residues long. It was RNA transcripts that yielded the amplified TCR beta CDR3 regions. The TCR CDR3 first-round RT-PCR relied on the HTBI primer set. TCRdb itself ran the multiplex PCR reads through MiXCR, one entry per CDR3 protein. The sample lists more than 300,000 distinct CDR3 sequences, 15% to 20% occurring once. Not enrolled were patients with uncontrolled infection, other autoimmune disease, pregnancy or lactation. The diagnostic basis comprised clinical symptoms, serum thyroxine and TRAb, thyroid ultrasound and orbital computed tomography. At first hyperthyroidism diagnosis, before any ophthalmopathy symptoms, the blood sample was collected.

The sequencing input was blood. This rearrangement joins TRBV7-9 to TRBJ2-2; TRBD2 matches at 7 bases. The sequence derives from a young woman with Graves' hyperthyroidism that later progressed to Graves' ophthalmopathy. CDR3 residues: CASSLPSGGYTGELFF. The CDR3 DNA reads as TGTGCCAGCAGCTTACCTAGCGGAGGCTACACCGGGGAGCTGTTTTTT.